This T cell receptor beta chain was identified during a study of T cell changes during pregnancy in multiple sclerosis. Libraries were prepared by immunoSEQ multiplex PCR; TCRdb keeps only in-frame clonotypes and omits some of them. The sample shows under 45,000 clones, around 93% of them seen only once. J gave up 7 bases and V 4 bases, and 7 bases lay outside the gene matches. Germline-derived CDR1 and CDR2 are LNHDA and SQIVND (reference sequence). The CDR3 runs to 15 residues. The receptor was derived from a female donor with multiple sclerosis, enrolled in a pregnancy study. The rearrangement links TRBV19 to TRBJ1-5; TRBD1 matches at 10 bases. This sample comprised CD4+ T cells from peripheral blood mononuclear cells, obtained in the third trimester of pregnancy. CDR3 sequence: CASSTGQGTGQPQHF. The CDR3 DNA follows: TGTGCCAGTAGTACGGGACAGGGGACAGGACAGCCCCAGCATTTT.